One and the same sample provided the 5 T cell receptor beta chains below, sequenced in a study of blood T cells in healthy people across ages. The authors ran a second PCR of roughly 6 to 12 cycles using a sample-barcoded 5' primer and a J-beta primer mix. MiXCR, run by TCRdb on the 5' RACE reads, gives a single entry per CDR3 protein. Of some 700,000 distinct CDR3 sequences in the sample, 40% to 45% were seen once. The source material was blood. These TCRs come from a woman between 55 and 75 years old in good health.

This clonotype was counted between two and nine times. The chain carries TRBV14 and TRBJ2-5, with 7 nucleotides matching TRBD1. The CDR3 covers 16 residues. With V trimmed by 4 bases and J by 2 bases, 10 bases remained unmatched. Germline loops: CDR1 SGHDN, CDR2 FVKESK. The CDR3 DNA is TGTGCCAGCAGCCCAGGGGGAGCAAACATTCAAGAGACCCAGTACTTC. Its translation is CASSPGGANIQETQYF. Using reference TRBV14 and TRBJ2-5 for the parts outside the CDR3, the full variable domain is EAGVTQFPSHSVIEKGQTVTLRCDPISGHDNLYWYRRVMGKEIKFLLHFVKESKQDESGMPNNRFLAERTGGTYSTLKVQPAELEDSGVYFCASSPGGANIQETQYFGPGTRLLVL.

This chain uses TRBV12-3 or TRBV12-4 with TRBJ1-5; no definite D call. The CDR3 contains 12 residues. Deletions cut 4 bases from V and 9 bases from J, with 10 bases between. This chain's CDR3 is CASSSYMAPQHF. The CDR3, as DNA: TGTGCCAGCAGTTCGTACATGGCGCCCCAGCATTTT.

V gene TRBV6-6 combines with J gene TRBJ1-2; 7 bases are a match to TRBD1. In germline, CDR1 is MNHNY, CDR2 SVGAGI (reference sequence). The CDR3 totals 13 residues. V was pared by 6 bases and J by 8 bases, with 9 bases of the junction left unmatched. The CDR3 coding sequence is TGTGCCAGCAGGGGGGAGGGGGCGCGCGGCTACACCTTC. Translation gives CASRGEGARGYTF.

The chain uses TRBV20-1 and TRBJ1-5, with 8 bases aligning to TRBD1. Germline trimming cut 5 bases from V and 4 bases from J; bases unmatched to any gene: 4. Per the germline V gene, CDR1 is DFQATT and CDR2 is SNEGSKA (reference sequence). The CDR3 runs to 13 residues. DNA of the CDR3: TGCAGTGCTCAACGGACAGGGAATCAGCCCCAGCATTTT. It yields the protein CSAQRTGNQPQHF.

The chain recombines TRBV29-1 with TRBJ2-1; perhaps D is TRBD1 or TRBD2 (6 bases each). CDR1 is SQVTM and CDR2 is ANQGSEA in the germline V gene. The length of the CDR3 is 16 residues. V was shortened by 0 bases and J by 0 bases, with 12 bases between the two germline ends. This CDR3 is CSVEEGGRPSYNEQFF. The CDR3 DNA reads TGCAGCGTTGAAGAAGGGGGGAGGCCCTCCTACAATGAGCAGTTCTTC.